This T cell receptor (beta chain) stems from a study of immune heterogeneity within non-small cell lung tumors. The wider study: Among the tumors, 4 were squamous cell carcinomas, ten to eleven were non-squamous carcinomas and 1 was not otherwise specified.

The sample holds many counts of this clonotype. The target antigen is unknown. Germline V CDR1 and CDR2: SGHTA, FQGTGA. CDR3 size: 13 residues. The V gene lost 3 bases and the J gene lost 2 bases, with 7 bases spanning the gap. Template material for each sample was 550 to 700 ng of bulk tumor genomic DNA. In surgery, several biopsies were collected from each primary tumor at widely spaced sites. Curative surgery was performed on patients who had untreated, newly diagnosed non-small cell lung cancer. Study-level results: T-cell receptor beta clonotypes at high frequency differed largely between individual patients. High-frequency clones unique to single sites coexisted with identical dominant CDR3 beta clonotypes that recurred across tumor sites within a patient.

It was with 32 V and 13 J primers that multiplex PCR amplified TCR beta CDR3. Via MiXCR, TCRdb re-called the multiplex PCR reads, giving one row per CDR3 protein. The sample shows tens of thousands of distinct CDR3 sequences, around 28% of them seen only once. This receptor was identified in a middle-aged man with non-small cell lung cancer. The sequenced sample consisted of lung tumor tissue. The chain has TRBV7-3 and TRBJ2-5, with no clear D. The DNA for the CDR3 is TGTGCCAGCAGCTTCGGGTCTCAAGAGACCCAGTACTTC. Translated, it gives CASSFGSQETQYF.